A single sample gave rise to the 20 T cell receptor beta chains below, sequenced in a study of cytomegalovirus exposure and HLA in healthy donors. Researchers ran the PCR with 60 Vbeta and 13 Jbeta primers. The table came from immunoSEQ multiplex PCR; TCRdb's copy has only in-frame clones and leaves some out. This sample has 150,000 to 200,000 clones, with approximately 81% found just once. The specimen was PBMCs. These receptors all stem from a woman under 40 in good health and CMV-seronegative.

The chain carries TRBV7-9 and TRBJ1-3; D is unclear. CDR3 length equals 16 residues. CDR1 is SEHNR, CDR2 FQNEAQ, per germline (reference sequence). Trimming took 2 bases from V and 0 from J, leaving 11 bases between them. CDR3 DNA: TGTGCCAGCAGCTTATTAGCCGGGGACTCTGGAAACACCATATATTTT. Its translation is CASSLLAGDSGNTIYF.

This clone was found a few times. The gene calls are TRBV6-6 and TRBJ2-7; D might be TRBD2 (5 bases). Per germline, CDR1 MNHNY and CDR2 SVGAGI (reference sequence). Deletions cut 6 bases from V and 0 bases from J, with 12 bases between. This CDR3 spans 14 amino acids. The CDR3 nucleotides read TGTGCCAGCAGGACGAGCGGAAACTCCTACGAGCAGTACTTC. Its translation is CASRTSGNSYEQYF.

This clone showed up just once. This chain uses TRBV6-6 with TRBJ2-7; 7 bases match TRBD1. V lost 5 bases to trimming and J lost 6 bases; unmatched junction nucleotides: 7. The CDR3 extends over 13 amino acids. The V gene's germline CDR1 is MNHNY and CDR2 SVGAGI (reference sequence). CDR3 sequence reads: CASSRRDSVEQYF. In nucleotides, the CDR3 is TGTGCCAGCAGTCGCCGGGACAGTGTCGAGCAGTACTTC.

V usage is TRBV5-4 and J usage is TRBJ1-1; D is unresolved. The V gene's germline CDR1 is SGHNT and CDR2 YYREEE (reference sequence). The V end was cut by 1 base, the J end by 4 bases, with 5 bases between. CDR3 length: 12 residues. CDR3 amino acids: CASSLRGTEAFF. CDR3 DNA: TGTGCCAGCAGCTTGAGAGGCACTGAAGCTTTCTTT.

The chain links TRBV27 to TRBJ1-1; no firm D call. Germline-derived CDR1 and CDR2 are MNHEY and SMNVEV (reference sequence). Trimming stripped 5 bases from V and 1 base from J, with 11 bases between. The CDR3 runs 14 residues. CDR3 sequence: CASSLGSPNTEAFF. CDR3 bases: TGTGCCAGCAGTCTAGGGAGTCCGAACACTGAAGCTTTCTTT.

The rearrangement links TRBV5-4 to TRBJ1-1; no definite D call. CDR3 length equals 12 residues. Germline CDR1 is SGHNT and CDR2 is YYREEE (reference sequence). V was trimmed by 0 bases and J by 11 bases, leaving 11 bases between them. CDR3 loop: CASSLAEGRAFF. The CDR3, as DNA: TGTGCCAGCAGCTTGGCCGAGGGAAGGGCTTTCTTT.

This sequence joins TRBV28 and TRBJ2-2; D not resolved. The germline V and J ends were trimmed by 8 bases and 6 bases, with 4 bases remaining between them. CDR3 length: 10 amino acids. CDR1 and CDR2 from the germline V gene are MDHEN and SYDVKM. DNA for the CDR3: TGTGCCAGCGGGCCCGGGGAGCTGTTTTTT. It codes for CASGPGELFF.

This clone was observed a few times. The chain is built from TRBV18 and TRBJ2-7, with D perhaps matching TRBD1 (6 bases). The CDR3 covers 15 residues. Germline values: CDR1 KGHSH, CDR2 LQKENI. V shed 2 bases and J shed 3 bases, with 14 bases lying between them. CDR3 protein: CASSPSRTDNYEQYF. The DNA for the CDR3 is TGTGCCAGCTCACCATCGAGGACAGATAACTACGAGCAGTACTTC.

The chain uses TRBV5-1 and TRBJ1-1; TRBD1 matches at 12 bases. Trimming removed 6 bases from V and 6 bases from J; junction bases left unmatched: 3. CDR3 length: 13 amino acids. Germline assignment: CDR1 SGHRS and CDR2 YFSETQ. CDR3: CASTGQGASEAFF. The CDR3 DNA reads as TGCGCCAGCACGGGACAGGGGGCGTCTGAAGCTTTCTTT.

The chain links TRBV5-8 to TRBJ2-5, with D possibly TRBD1 on 6 matching bases. The CDR3 consists of 16 residues. The V gene lost 4 bases and the J gene lost 0 bases, with 16 bases spanning the gap. CDR1 and CDR2 from the germline V gene are SGHTS and YDEGEE. This CDR3 reads CASSQRKGQHQETQYF. The CDR3 nucleotides read TGTGCCAGCAGCCAGAGGAAAGGACAGCACCAAGAGACCCAGTACTTC.

This clone was seen only once. This chain uses TRBV15 with TRBJ2-2; possible D gene TRBD2, 6 bases. The V end lost 3 bases, the J end lost 0 bases, and 11 bases lay between the germline ends. The CDR3 contains 16 residues. Germline V gives CDR1 LNHNV, CDR2 YYDKDF (reference sequence). The CDR3 here is CATSRQEGTNTGELFF. The CDR3 DNA sequence: TGTGCCACCAGCAGGCAGGAGGGGACGAACACCGGGGAGCTGTTTTTT.

The J gene is TRBJ1-6, the V gene TRBV27; 10 nucleotides match TRBD1. The CDR3 covers 14 residues. Germline values: CDR1 MNHEY, CDR2 SMNVEV (reference sequence). J gave up 9 bases and V 4 bases, and 3 bases lay outside the gene matches. The CDR3 DNA reads as TGTGCCAGCAGTTCGGACAGGGGGTTTTCACCCCTCCACTTT. Translating it yields CASSSDRGFSPLHF.

J is TRBJ2-2 and V is TRBV5-1, with D possibly TRBD2 on 7 matching bases. V was pared by 3 bases and J by 1 base, with 16 bases between. Germline CDR1 and CDR2: SGHRS and YFSETQ. The CDR3 runs 17 residues. In nucleotides, the CDR3 is TGCGCCAGCAGCTACGGGGGGCGCGGGAGGAACACCGGGGAGCTGTTTTTT. Translation gives CASSYGGRGRNTGELFF.

This clone appeared a few times. The V and J genes are TRBV7-3 and TRBJ2-1, with D possibly TRBD1 on 6 matching bases. Germline V CDR1 and CDR2: SGHTA, FQGTGA. The CDR3 extends over 15 amino acids. With 4 bases removed from V and 8 bases from J, the gap between germline ends came to 18 bases. CDR3: CASSSTGTLWDEQFF. CDR3 bases: TGTGCCAGCAGCTCAACCGGGACACTCTGGGATGAGCAGTTCTTC.

V is TRBV5-6 and J is TRBJ2-5, with D tentatively TRBD1 (6 bases). In germline, CDR1 is SGHDT, CDR2 YYEEEE. V lost 0 bases and J lost 5, with 14 bases in between. The CDR3 spans 15 residues. The CDR3 DNA reads TGTGCCAGCAGCTTGGACGAAGGGGGTGACGAGACCCAGTACTTC. Its protein is CASSLDEGGDETQYF.

A word on this clone: An end of the junction does not agree with germline; a read error may underlie this. The V call is TRBV7-9, the J call TRBJ2-7; 8 positions match TRBD1. Germline CDR1 is SEHNR and CDR2 is FQNEAQ (reference sequence). The CDR3 has 15 amino acids. The CDR3 nucleotides read TGTTCCAGCAGCCCACGGGACAGGCAGCCCTACGAGCAGTACTTC. Translation gives CSSSPRDRQPYEQYF. Looking up the rest from reference TRBV7-9 and TRBJ2-7 gives the full variable domain: DTGVSQNPRHKITKRGQNVTFRCDPISEHNRLYWYRQTLGQGPEFLTYFQNEAQLEKSRLLSDRFSAERPKGSFSTLEIQRTEQGDSAMYLCSSSPRDRQPYEQYFGPGTRLTVT.

The chain employs TRBV11-3 and TRBJ1-2, with a weak D call TRBD1 (6 bases). The CDR3 length is 16 residues. Deletions cut 5 bases from V and 4 bases from J, with 20 bases between. Germline CDR1 and CDR2: SGHNT and YENEEA. The CDR3 is CASSNGLGAFSYGYTF. In DNA form, the CDR3 reads TGTGCCAGCAGCAACGGCTTGGGGGCCTTTAGCTATGGCTACACCTTC.

The rearrangement joins TRBV6-6 to TRBJ2-7; tentative D call: TRBD2 (5 bases). This CDR3 has 13 amino acids. Germline V gene data show CDR1 as MNHNY and CDR2 as SVGAGI (reference sequence). Trimming removed 2 bases at V and 7 bases at J, with 12 bases between. This chain's CDR3 is CASSYLGLSEQYF. The CDR3 nucleotides read TGTGCCAGCAGTTACCTAGGACTTTCTGAGCAGTACTTC.

This rearrangement joins TRBV7-2 to TRBJ1-4; D might be TRBD1 (5 bases). This CDR3 spans 16 amino acids. Between the trimmed V and J ends, which lost 3 bases and 7 bases, there was a span of 18 bases. Germline loops: CDR1 SGHTA, CDR2 FQGNSA. The CDR3 coding sequence is TGTGCCAGCAGCTTGGGAACAGTCCCCGGGGGTGAAAAACTGTTTTTT. As protein: CASSLGTVPGGEKLFF.

V gene TRBV4-1 combines with J gene TRBJ2-5, with 7 bases matching TRBD2. This CDR3 is built from 16 residues. The V segment lost 3 bases and the J segment 7 bases; nucleotides outside the gene matches: 14. The germline V gene has CDR1 MGHRA and CDR2 YSYEKL. As DNA, the CDR3 is TGCGCCAGCAGCCAGCTCCTCGGAGGCTCGGGAGGGACCCAGTACTTC. Translated, it gives CASSQLLGGSGGTQYF.